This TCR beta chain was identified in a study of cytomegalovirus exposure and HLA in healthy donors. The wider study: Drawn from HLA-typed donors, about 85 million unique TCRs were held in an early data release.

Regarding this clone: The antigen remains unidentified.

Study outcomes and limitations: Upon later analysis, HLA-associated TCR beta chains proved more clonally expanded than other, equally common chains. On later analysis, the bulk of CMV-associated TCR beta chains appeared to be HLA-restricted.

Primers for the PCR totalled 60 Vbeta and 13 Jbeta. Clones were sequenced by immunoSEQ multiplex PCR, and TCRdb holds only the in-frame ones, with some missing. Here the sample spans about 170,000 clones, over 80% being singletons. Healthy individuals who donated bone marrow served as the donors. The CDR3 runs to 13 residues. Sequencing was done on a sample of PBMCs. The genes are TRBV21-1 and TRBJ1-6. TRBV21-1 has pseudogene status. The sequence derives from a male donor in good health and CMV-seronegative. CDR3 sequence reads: CASPRPGNSPLHF. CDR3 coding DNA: TGTGCCAGCCCCCGGCCGGGAAATTCACCCCTCCACTTT.